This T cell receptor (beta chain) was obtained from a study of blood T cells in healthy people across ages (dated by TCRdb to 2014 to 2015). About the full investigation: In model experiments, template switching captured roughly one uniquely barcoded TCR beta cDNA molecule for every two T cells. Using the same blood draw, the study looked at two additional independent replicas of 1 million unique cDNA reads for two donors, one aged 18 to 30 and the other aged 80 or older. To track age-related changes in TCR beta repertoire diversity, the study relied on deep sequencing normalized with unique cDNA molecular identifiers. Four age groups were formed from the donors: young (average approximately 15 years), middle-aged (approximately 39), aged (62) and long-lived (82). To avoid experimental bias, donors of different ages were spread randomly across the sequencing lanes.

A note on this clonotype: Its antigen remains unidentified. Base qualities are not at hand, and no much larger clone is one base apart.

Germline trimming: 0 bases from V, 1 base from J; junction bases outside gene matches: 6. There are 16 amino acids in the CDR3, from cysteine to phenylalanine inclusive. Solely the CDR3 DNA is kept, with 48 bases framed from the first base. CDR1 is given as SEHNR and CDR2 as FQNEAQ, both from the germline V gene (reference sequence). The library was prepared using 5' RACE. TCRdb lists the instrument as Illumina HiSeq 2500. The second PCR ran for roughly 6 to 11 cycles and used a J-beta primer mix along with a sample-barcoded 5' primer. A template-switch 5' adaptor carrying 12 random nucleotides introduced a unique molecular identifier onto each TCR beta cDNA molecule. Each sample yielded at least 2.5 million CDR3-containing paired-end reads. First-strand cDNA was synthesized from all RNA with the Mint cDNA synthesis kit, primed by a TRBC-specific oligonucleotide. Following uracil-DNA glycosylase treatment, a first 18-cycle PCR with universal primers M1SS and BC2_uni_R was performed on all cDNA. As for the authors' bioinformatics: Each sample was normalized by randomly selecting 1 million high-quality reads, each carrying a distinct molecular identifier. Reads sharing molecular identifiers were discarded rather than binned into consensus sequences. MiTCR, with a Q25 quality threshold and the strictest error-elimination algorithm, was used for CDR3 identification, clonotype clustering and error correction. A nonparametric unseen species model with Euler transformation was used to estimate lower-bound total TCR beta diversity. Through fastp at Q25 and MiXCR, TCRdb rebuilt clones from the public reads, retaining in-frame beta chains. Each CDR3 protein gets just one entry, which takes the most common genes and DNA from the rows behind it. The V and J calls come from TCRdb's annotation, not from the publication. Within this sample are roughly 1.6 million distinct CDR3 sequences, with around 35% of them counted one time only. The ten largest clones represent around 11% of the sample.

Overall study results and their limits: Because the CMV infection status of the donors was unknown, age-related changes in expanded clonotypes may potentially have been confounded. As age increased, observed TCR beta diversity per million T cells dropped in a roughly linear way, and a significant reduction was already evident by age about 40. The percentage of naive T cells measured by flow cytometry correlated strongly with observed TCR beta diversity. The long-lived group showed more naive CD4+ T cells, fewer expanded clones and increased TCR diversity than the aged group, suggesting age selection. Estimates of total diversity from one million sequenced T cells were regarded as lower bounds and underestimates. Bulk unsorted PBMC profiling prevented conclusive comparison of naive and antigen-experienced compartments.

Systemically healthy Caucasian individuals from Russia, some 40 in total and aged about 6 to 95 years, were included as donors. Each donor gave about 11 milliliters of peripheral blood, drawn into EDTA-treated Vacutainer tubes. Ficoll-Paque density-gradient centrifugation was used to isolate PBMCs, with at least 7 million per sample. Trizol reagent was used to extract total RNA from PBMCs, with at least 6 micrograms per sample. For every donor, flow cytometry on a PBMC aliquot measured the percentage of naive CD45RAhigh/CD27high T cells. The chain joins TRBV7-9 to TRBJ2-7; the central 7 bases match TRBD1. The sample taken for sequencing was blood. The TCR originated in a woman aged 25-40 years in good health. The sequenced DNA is TGTGCCAGCAGCTTAGCGAGGGAACAGGGGTCCTACGAGCAGTACTTC. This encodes CASSLAREQGSYEQYF. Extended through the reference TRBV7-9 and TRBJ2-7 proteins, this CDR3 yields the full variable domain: DTGVSQNPRHKITKRGQNVTFRCDPISEHNRLYWYRQTLGQGPEFLTYFQNEAQLEKSRLLSDRFSAERPKGSFSTLEIQRTEQGDSAMYLCASSLAREQGSYEQYFGPGTRLTVT.